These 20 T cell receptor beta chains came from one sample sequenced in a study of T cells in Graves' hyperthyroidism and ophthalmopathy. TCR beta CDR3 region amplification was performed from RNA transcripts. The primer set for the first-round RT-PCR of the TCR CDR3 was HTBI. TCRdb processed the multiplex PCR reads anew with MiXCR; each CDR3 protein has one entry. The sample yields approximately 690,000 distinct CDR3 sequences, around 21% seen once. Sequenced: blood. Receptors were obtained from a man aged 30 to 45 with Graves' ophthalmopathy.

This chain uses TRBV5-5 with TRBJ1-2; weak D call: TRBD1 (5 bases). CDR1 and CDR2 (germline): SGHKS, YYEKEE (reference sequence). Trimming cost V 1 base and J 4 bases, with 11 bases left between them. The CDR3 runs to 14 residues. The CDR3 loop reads CASSLLGLGYGYTF. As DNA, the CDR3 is TGTGCCAGCAGCTTGTTGGGGCTCGGCTATGGCTACACCTTC. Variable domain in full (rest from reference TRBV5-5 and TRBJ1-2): DAGVTQSPTHLIKTRGQQVTLRCSPISGHKSVSWYQQVLGQGPQFIFQYYEKEERGRGNFPDRFSARQFPNYSSELNVNALLLGDSALYLCASSLLGLGYGYTFGSGTRLTVV.

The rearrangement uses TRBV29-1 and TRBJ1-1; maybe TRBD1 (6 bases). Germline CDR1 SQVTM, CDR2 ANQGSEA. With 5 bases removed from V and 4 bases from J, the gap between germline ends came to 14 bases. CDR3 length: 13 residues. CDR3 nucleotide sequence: TGCAGCGTTTTCACAGGGTGGGGCACTGAAGCTTTCTTT. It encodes CSVFTGWGTEAFF. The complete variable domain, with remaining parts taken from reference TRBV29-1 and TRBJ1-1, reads SAVISQKPSRDICQRGTSLTIQCQVDSQVTMMFWYRQQPGQSLTLIATANQGSEATYESGFVIDKFPISRPNLTFSTLTVSNMSPEDSSIYLCSVFTGWGTEAFFGQGTRLTVV.

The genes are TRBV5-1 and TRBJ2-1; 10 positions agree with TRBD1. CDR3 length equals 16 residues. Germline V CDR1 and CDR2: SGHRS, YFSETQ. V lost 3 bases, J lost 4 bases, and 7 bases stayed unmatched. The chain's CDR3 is CASSSTPGQGYNEQFF. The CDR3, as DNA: TGCGCCAGCAGCTCTACACCGGGACAGGGGTACAATGAGCAGTTCTTC.

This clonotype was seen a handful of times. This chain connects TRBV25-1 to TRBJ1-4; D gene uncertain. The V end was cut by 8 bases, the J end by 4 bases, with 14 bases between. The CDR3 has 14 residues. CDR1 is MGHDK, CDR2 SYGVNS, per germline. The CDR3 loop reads CASGQSDGNEKLFF. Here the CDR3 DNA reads TGTGCCAGCGGCCAAAGTGACGGTAATGAAAAACTGTTTTTT.

The CDR3 bases are TGTGCCAGCAGCCAAGGTCCACTAGCAGCTGGGGCCAACGTCCTGACTTTC. Translated, it gives CASSQGPLAAGANVLTF. This rearrangement joins TRBV3-1 to TRBJ2-6; tentatively, D is TRBD2 (6 bases). The CDR3 is 17 residues long. Looked up from germline, CDR1 is LGHDT and CDR2 is YNNKEL (reference sequence). V lost 1 base to trimming and J lost 2 bases, with 12 bases between them.

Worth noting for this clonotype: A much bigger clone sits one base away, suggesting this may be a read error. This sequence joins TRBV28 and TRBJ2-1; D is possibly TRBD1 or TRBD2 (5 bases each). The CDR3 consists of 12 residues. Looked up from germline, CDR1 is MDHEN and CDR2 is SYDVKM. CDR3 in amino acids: CASSRDDSEQVF. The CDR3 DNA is TGTGCCAGCAGCAGGGACGACTCGGAGCAGGTCTTC.

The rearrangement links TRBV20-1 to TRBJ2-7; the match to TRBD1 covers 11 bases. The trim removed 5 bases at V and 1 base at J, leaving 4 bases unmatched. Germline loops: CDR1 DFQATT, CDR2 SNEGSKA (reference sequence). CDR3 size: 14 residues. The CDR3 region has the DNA TGCAGTGCTTGGGGACAGGGGGTATCCTACGAGCAGTACTTC. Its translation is CSAWGQGVSYEQYF.

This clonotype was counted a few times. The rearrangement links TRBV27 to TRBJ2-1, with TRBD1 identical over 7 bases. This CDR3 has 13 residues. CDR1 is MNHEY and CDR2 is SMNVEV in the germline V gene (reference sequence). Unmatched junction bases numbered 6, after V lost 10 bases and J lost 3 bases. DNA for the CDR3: TGTGCCACCTGGGCAGGGGGCTACAATGAGCAGTTCTTC. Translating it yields CATWAGGYNEQFF.

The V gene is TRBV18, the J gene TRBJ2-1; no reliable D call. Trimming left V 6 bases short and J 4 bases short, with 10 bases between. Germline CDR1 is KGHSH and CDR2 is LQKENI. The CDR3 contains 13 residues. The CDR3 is CASSSYSYNEQFF. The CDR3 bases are TGTGCCAGCTCCTCATACTCGTACAATGAGCAGTTCTTC.

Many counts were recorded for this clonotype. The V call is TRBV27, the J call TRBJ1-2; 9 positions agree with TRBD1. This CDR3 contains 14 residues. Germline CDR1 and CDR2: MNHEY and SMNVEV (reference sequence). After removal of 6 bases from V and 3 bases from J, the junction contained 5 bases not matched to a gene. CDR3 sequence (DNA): TGTGCCAGCAGAAGGGACAGGGATTACTATGGCTACACCTTC. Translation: CASRRDRDYYGYTF.

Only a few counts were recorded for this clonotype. CDR3 in DNA: TGTGCCAGCAGCTTTGTTACGGTGGGACCTTACAATGAGCAGTTCTTC. This encodes CASSFVTVGPYNEQFF. V and J are TRBV5-8 and TRBJ2-1; either TRBD1 or TRBD2 may fit D (5 bases each). Trimming cost V 2 bases and J 4 bases, with 16 bases left between them. Per germline, CDR1 SGHTS and CDR2 YDEGEE. The CDR3 is 16 residues long.

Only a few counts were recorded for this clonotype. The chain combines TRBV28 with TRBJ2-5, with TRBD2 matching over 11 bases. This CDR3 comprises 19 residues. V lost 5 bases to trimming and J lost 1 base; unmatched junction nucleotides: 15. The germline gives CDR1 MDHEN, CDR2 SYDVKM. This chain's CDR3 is CASSLSSTSGRGGQETQYF. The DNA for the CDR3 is TGTGCCAGCAGTCTTTCCTCAACTAGCGGGAGAGGGGGCCAAGAGACCCAGTACTTC.

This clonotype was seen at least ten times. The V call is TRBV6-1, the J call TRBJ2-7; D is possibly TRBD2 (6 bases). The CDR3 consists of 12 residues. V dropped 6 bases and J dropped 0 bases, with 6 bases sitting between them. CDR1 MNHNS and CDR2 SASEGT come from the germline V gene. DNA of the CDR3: TGTGCCAGCAGGACTAGCTCCTACGAGCAGTACTTC. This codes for CASRTSSYEQYF.

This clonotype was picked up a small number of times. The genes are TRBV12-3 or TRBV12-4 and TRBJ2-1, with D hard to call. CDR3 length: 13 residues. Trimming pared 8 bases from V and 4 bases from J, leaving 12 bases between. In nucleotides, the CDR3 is TGTGCCAGCTGGGTGGGCGGTTACAATGAGCAGTTCTTC. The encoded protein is CASWVGGYNEQFF.

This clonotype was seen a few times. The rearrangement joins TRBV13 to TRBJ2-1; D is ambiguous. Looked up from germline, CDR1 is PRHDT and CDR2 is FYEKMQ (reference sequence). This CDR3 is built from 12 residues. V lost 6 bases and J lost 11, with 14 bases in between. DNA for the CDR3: TGTGCCAGCAGACCGGAGAACTCGCAGCAGTTCTTC. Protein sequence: CASRPENSQQFF.

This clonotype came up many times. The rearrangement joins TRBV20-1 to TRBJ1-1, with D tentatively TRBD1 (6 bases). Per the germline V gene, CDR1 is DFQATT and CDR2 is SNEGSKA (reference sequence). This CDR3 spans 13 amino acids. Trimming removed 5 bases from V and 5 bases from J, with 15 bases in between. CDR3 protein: CSAYREVRTEAFF. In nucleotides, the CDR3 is TGCAGTGCTTACAGGGAGGTGAGGACTGAAGCTTTCTTT.

The CDR3 spells CAISPGPTFSNQPQHF. The CDR3 nucleotides are TGTGCCATCAGTCCCGGGCCTACTTTTAGCAATCAGCCCCAGCATTTT. The J gene is TRBJ1-5, the V gene TRBV10-3; D call uncertain. V gave up 5 bases and J gave up 0 bases, with 14 bases separating them. Germline values: CDR1 ENHRY, CDR2 SYGVKD. The CDR3 runs to 16 residues.

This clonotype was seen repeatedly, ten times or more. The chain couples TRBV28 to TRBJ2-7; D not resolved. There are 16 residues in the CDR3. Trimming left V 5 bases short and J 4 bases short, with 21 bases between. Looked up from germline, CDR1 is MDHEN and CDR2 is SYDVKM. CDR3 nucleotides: TGTGCCAGCAGTCTACGGGCCAAACAAGGCCAGTACGAGCAGTACTTC. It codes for CASSLRAKQGQYEQYF.

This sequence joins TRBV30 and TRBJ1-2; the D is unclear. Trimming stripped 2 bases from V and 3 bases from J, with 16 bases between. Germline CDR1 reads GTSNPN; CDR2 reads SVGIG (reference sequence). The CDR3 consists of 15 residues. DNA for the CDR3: TGTGCCTGGAGTCGTGGAAGGGAAGCTCACTATGGCTACACCTTC. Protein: CAWSRGREAHYGYTF.

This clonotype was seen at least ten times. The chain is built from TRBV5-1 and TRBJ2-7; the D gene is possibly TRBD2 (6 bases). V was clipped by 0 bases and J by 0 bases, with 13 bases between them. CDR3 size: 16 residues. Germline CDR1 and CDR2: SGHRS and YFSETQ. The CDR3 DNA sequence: TGCGCCAGCAGCTTGGACTCGGGGGAGAGCTCCTACGAGCAGTACTTC. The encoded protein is CASSLDSGESSYEQYF.